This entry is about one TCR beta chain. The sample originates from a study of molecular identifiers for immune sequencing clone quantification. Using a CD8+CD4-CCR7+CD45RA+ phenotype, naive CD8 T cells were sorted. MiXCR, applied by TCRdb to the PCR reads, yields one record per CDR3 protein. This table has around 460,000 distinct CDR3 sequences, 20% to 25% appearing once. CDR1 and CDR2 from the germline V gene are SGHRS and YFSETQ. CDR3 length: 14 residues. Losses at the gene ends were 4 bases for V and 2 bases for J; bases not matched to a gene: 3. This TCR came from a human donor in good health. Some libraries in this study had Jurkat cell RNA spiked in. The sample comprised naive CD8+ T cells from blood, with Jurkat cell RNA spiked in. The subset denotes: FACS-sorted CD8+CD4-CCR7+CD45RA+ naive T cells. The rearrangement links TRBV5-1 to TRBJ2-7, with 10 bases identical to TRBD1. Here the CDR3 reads CASSGGQGTYEQYF. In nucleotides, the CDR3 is TGCGCCAGCAGCGGGGGACAGGGGACCTACGAGCAGTACTTC.